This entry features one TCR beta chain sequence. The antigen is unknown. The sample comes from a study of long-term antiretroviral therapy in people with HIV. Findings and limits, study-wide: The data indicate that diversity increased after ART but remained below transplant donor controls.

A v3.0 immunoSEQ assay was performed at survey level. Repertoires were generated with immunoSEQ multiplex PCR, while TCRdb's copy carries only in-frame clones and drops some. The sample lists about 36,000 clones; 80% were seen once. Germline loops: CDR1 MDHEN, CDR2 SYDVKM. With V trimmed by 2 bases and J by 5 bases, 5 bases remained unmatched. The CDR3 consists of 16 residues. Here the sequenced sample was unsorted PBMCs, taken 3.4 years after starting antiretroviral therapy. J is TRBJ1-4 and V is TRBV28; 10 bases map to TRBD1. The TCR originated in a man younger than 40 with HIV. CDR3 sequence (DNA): TGTGCCAGCAGTTTAATAGGGACAGGGGCGAATGAAAAACTGTTTTTT. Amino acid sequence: CASSLIGTGANEKLFF.